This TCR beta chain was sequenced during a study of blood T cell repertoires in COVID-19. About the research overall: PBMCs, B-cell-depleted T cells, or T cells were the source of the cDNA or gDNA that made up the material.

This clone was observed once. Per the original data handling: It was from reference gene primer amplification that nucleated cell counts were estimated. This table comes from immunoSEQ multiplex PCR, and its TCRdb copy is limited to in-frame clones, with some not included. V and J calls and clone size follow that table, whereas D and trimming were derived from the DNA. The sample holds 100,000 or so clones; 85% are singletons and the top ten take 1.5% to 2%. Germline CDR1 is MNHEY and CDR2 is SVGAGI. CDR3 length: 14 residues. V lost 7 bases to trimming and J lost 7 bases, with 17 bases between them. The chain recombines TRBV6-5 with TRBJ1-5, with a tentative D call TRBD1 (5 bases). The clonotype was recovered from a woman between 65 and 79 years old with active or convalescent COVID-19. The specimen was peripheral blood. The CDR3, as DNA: TGTGCCAGCACCTCAGGGTTTGTAGGACAGCCCCAGCATTTT. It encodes CASTSGFVGQPQHF.